The source of this TCR beta chain is a study of siplizumab effects on memory and regulatory T cells. The mixed lymphocyte reaction cells underwent coculture at 37°C for 5 to 6 days. The study labelled responder PBMCs with CFSE and stimulator PBMCs with Violet Dye, then mixed them 1:1. Trimming cost V 1 base and J 2 bases; bases outside gene matches: 0. This CDR3 has 14 residues. Germline V lookup: CDR1 SGDLS, CDR2 YYNGEE. Study outcomes and limitations: Only a minority of proliferating CD4+ or CD8+ clones had an assignable naive or memory phenotype, with roughly 75-96% lacking one.

Per sample, the assay covered 85,000 to 100,000 TCR templates. The data were produced by immunoSEQ multiplex PCR, yet TCRdb's version contains in-frame clones alone and is incomplete. The sample carries 9,900 or so clones, about 43% recorded once. Of note for this clone: Its antigen is as yet unknown.

The chain recombines TRBV9 with TRBJ1-3, with 7 positions matching TRBD1. The sequence derives from a human donor in good health; the cells came from an allogeneic mixed lymphocyte reaction. Specimen: CFSE-low (dividing) CD4+ T cells sorted from an allogeneic mixed lymphocyte reaction. This CDR3 reads CASSVTGAGNTIYF. The DNA of the CDR3 is TGTGCCAGCAGCGTAACAGGGGCTGGAAACACCATATATTTT. Together with reference TRBV9 and TRBJ1-3, the CDR3 gives the full variable domain: DSGVTQTPKHLITATGQRVTLRCSPRSGDLSVYWYQQSLDQGLQFLIQYYNGEERAKGNILERFSAQQFPDLHSELNLSSLELGDSALYFCASSVTGAGNTIYFGEGSWLTVV.